Shown below are 20 T cell receptor beta chains from a single sample sequenced in a study of blood T cell repertoires in COVID-19. Only in-frame clones appear in the TCRdb table, and some are missing; sequencing was by immunoSEQ multiplex PCR. The sample has 90,000 to 150,000 clones, approximately 80% seen once. The sample taken for sequencing was peripheral blood. The receptor set was obtained from a middle-aged man with acute or convalescent COVID-19.

In this sample, this clone turned up once. This chain joins TRBV6-5 and TRBJ1-5; D remains ambiguous. The length of the CDR3 is 13 residues. Germline V gene data show CDR1 as MNHEY and CDR2 as SVGAGI. Trimming pared 8 bases from V and 5 bases from J, leaving 13 bases between. In nucleotides, the CDR3 is TGTGCCAGCTCACGCGTACCTGATCAGCCCCAGCATTTT. Translation gives CASSRVPDQPQHF.

V gene TRBV27 combines with J gene TRBJ1-3; TRBD1 agrees at 7 bases. In germline, CDR1 is MNHEY, CDR2 SMNVEV (reference sequence). The CDR3 sequence is 19 residues long. The V and J ends lost 0 bases and 0 bases, in that order; junction bases with no gene match: 11. The CDR3 bases are TGTGCCAGCAGTTTATCGATCCTCAGGGGGTCCCTCTCTGGAAACACCATATATTTT. As protein: CASSLSILRGSLSGNTIYF.

Ten or more counts support this clone. This chain joins TRBV3-1 (or the pseudogene TRBV3-2) and TRBJ2-2; 16 positions match TRBD2. The CDR3 length is 17 residues. Germline V gene lookup returns CDR1 LGHDT and CDR2 YNNKEL (reference sequence). With 4 bases clipped from V and 3 bases from J, the junction kept 2 bases outside the gene matches. The CDR3 sequence: CASSPGLAGGDTGELFF. Here the CDR3 DNA reads TGTGCCAGCAGCCCGGGACTAGCGGGAGGGGACACCGGGGAGCTGTTTTTT.

The chain has TRBV7-3 and TRBJ2-3; TRBD2 might be the D (5 bases). The CDR3 extends over 15 amino acids. V lost 3 bases, J lost 1 base, and 11 bases lay in between. Germline loops: CDR1 SGHTA, CDR2 FQGTGA. CDR3 region: CASSFIPGGTDTQYF. In nucleotides, the CDR3 is TGTGCCAGCAGCTTTATTCCCGGGGGCACAGATACGCAGTATTTT.

The chain combines TRBV5-4 with TRBJ2-7; 12 nucleotides align to TRBD2. The CDR3 is 17 residues long. V lost 9 bases and J lost 2; bases outside the gene matches: 15. Germline CDR1 SGHNT, CDR2 YYREEE (reference sequence). The CDR3 reads CATQYSSGRAAAYEQYF. The CDR3 region has the DNA TGTGCCACCCAATATTCTAGCGGGAGGGCCGCGGCCTACGAGCAGTACTTC. The full variable domain, with the rest looked up from reference TRBV5-4 and TRBJ2-7, is ETGVTQSPTHLIKTRGQQVTLRCSSQSGHNTVSWYQQALGQGPQFIFQYYREEENGRGNFPPRFSGLQFPNYSSELNVNALELDDSALYLCATQYSSGRAAAYEQYFGPGTRLTVT.

CDR3 sequence (DNA): TGTGCCAGCTCACCACCTGCGGGAGGGAACGAGCAGTACTTC. Residues: CASSPPAGGNEQYF. The chain has TRBV18 and TRBJ2-7, with 9 nucleotides matching TRBD2. Looked up from germline, CDR1 is KGHSH and CDR2 is LQKENI. With V trimmed by 0 bases and J by 5 bases, 2 bases remained unmatched. The CDR3 totals 14 residues.

This rearrangement joins TRBV19 to TRBJ2-1; the match to TRBD2 covers 14 bases. This CDR3 is built from 16 residues. Trimming removed 5 bases from V and 9 bases from J; junction bases left unmatched: 9. The germline V gene has CDR1 LNHDA and CDR2 SQIVND (reference sequence). The CDR3 DNA sequence: TGTGCCAGTAGTCCCCGACTAGCGGGAGGGAGGGGTGAGCAGTTCTTC. This translates into CASSPRLAGGRGEQFF.

The rearrangement uses TRBV19 and TRBJ2-1; 8 positions agree with TRBD2. Germline CDR1 reads LNHDA; CDR2 reads SQIVND (reference sequence). The CDR3 covers 11 residues. With V trimmed by 9 bases and J by 14 bases, 9 bases remained unmatched. In DNA form, the CDR3 reads TGTGCCAGACCCCTGGGGACTAGAAAGTTCTTC. This encodes CARPLGTRKFF.

The CDR3 loop is CASSLRGHLMADTQYF. The CDR3 DNA reads TGTGCCAGCAGCTTAAGGGGCCACCTAATGGCGGATACGCAGTATTTT. The chain couples TRBV7-6 to TRBJ2-3; tentative D call: TRBD1 (5 bases). This CDR3 has 16 amino acids. From germline, CDR1 is SGHVS and CDR2 FNYEAQ. Trimming took off 2 bases at V and 6 bases at J, with 18 bases between the two ends.

This chain connects TRBV25-1 to TRBJ1-5, with TRBD1 as a possible D gene (6 bases). V dropped 6 bases and J dropped 2 bases, with 14 bases sitting between them. This CDR3 has 15 residues. Germline V lookup: CDR1 MGHDK, CDR2 SYGVNS. CDR3 in amino acids: CASRQGGIGNQPQHF. The CDR3 DNA reads as TGTGCCAGCAGACAGGGAGGGATTGGCAATCAGCCCCAGCATTTT.

This chain connects TRBV6-6 to TRBJ2-7; D is possibly TRBD1 (6 bases). This CDR3 contains 11 residues. V gave up 8 bases and J gave up 2 bases, with 7 bases separating them. Germline assignment: CDR1 MNHNY and CDR2 SVGAGI (reference sequence). Written as DNA, the CDR3 is TGTGCCAGCCAGGGGCCCTACGAGCAGTACTTC. Its translation is CASQGPYEQYF.

The chain combines TRBV6-5 with TRBJ2-7, with D uncertain. Per germline, CDR1 MNHEY and CDR2 SVGAGI. The V end was cut by 9 bases, the J end by 6 bases, with 15 bases between. The CDR3 is 12 residues long. The CDR3 is CASSRSRGEQYF. The CDR3 nucleotides read TGTGCCAGTAGTAGGTCCAGAGGCGAGCAGTACTTC.

This chain joins TRBV7-3 and TRBJ2-1; D possibly corresponds to TRBD2 (5 bases). Trimming removed 4 bases from V and 0 bases from J, with 10 bases in between. The CDR3 sequence is 15 residues long. The germline CDR1 and CDR2 sequences are SGHTA and FQGTGA. The CDR3 loop reads CASSSSGRSYNEQFF. CDR3 nucleotide sequence: TGTGCCAGCAGCTCGAGCGGACGCTCCTACAATGAGCAGTTCTTC.

The CDR3 sequence is CASSHYLSGNQPQHF. CDR3 bases: TGTGCCAGTAGTCACTATCTTTCGGGCAATCAGCCCCAGCATTTT. This chain links TRBV19 with TRBJ1-5; D is unresolved. CDR1 is LNHDA, CDR2 SQIVND, per germline (reference sequence). This CDR3 region has 15 residues. The V end was cut by 5 bases, the J end by 2 bases, with 13 bases between.

This clone was seen a single time. Because the CDR3 is missing its conserved closing phenylalanine or tryptophan, this is likely a read error. It is unclear where the CDR3 begins or ends on the DNA, so no DNA is shown, and the CDR3 is as TCRdb lists it. The genes are TRBV1 and TRBJ1-4; the D call TRBD1 from the table was never checked on the DNA. TRBV1 is a documented pseudogene. The CDR3 is 9 amino acids long, termini counted. The CDR3 sequence: CTSSHQGGL.

DNA for the CDR3: TGTGCCAGCAGCCGCGGGACTAGCGGGGGGGGAGAGACCCAGTACTTC. Translated: CASSRGTSGGGETQYF. The chain employs TRBV3-1 (or the pseudogene TRBV3-2) and TRBJ2-5; 16 bases match TRBD2. Looked up from germline, CDR1 is LGHDT and CDR2 is YNNKEL (reference sequence). The CDR3 sequence is 16 residues long. The J segment lost 4 bases and the V segment lost 4 bases, leaving 3 bases of the junction unmatched.

This clone came up once. The rearrangement links TRBV29-1 to TRBJ2-3, with 16 bases that match TRBD2. Germline values: CDR1 SQVTM, CDR2 ANQGSEA. The CDR3 totals 14 residues. The CDR3 reads CSRPGLAGGDTQYF. In nucleotides, the CDR3 is TGCAGTCGGCCGGGACTAGCGGGAGGGGATACGCAGTATTTT.

This rearrangement joins TRBV15 to TRBJ2-1; TRBD2 matches 9 bases. V lost 6 bases, J lost 0 bases, and 6 bases stayed unmatched. The CDR3 is 16 residues long. Germline values: CDR1 LNHNV, CDR2 YYDKDF (reference sequence). Written as DNA, the CDR3 is TGTGCCACCAGTAAGAGCGGGAGGAGCTCCTACAATGAGCAGTTCTTC. Protein sequence: CATSKSGRSSYNEQFF.

The rearrangement uses TRBV28 and TRBJ2-7; no reliable D call. V gave up 7 bases and J gave up 0 bases, with 10 bases separating them. The CDR3 extends over 13 amino acids. Germline CDR1 MDHEN, CDR2 SYDVKM. The CDR3, as DNA: TGTGCCAGCACCGTTCCCAGCTCCTACGAGCAGTACTTC. Translated: CASTVPSSYEQYF.

This clone was picked up one time. The chain has TRBV19 and TRBJ2-7; 14 bases fit TRBD2. The V segment lost 0 bases and the J segment 12 bases; nucleotides outside the gene matches: 4. From germline, CDR1 is LNHDA and CDR2 SQIVND (reference sequence). The CDR3 covers 14 residues. The chain's CDR3 is CASSIEGLAGGMYF. CDR3 DNA: TGTGCCAGTAGTATAGAAGGACTAGCGGGAGGCATGTACTTC.